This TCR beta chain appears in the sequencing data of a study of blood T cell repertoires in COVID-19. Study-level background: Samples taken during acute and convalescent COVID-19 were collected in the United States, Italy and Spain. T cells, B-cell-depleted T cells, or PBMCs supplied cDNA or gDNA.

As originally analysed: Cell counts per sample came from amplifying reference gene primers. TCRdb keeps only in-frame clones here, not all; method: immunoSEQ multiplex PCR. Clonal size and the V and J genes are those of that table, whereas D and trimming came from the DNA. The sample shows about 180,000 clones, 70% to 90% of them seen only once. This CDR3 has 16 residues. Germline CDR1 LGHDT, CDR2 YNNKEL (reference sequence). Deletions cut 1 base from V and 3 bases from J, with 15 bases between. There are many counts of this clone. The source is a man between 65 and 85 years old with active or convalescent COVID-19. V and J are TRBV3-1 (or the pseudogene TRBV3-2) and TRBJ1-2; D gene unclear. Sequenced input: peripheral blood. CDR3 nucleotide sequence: TGTGCCAGCAGCCAAGTCGGTGCGGGTCGGGACTATGGCTACACCTTC. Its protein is CASSQVGAGRDYGYTF.